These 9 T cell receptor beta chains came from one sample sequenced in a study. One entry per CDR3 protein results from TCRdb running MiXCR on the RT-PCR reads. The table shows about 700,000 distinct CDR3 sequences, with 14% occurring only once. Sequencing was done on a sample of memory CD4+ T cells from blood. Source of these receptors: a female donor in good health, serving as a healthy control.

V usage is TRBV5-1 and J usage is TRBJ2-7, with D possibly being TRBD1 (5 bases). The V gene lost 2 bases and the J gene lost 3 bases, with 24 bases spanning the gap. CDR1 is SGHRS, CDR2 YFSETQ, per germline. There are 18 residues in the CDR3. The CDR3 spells CASSFERGGQGGFYEQYF. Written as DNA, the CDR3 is TGCGCCAGCAGCTTCGAACGCGGCGGCCAGGGTGGTTTCTACGAGCAGTACTTC.

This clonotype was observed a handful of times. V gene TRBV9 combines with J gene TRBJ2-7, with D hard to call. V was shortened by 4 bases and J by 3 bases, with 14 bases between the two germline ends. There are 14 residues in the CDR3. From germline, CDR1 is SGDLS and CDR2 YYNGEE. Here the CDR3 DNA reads TGTGCCAGCAGCCCCTTTCAGGAGAACTACGAGCAGTACTTC. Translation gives CASSPFQENYEQYF.

The CDR3 loop reads CSASSRLTNYGYTF. CDR3 in DNA: TGCAGTGCTAGCTCAAGGTTGACTAACTATGGCTACACCTTC. This chain uses TRBV20-1 with TRBJ1-2; D gene unclear. CDR3 size: 14 residues. The V end lost 3 bases, the J end lost 0 bases, and 11 bases lay between the germline ends. From germline, CDR1 is DFQATT and CDR2 SNEGSKA (reference sequence).

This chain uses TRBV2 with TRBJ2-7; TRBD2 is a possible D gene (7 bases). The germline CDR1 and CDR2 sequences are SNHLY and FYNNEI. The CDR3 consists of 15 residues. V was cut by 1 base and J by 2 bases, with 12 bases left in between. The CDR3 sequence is CASSEGGGATYEQYF. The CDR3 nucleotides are TGTGCCAGCAGTGAAGGCGGGGGCGCAACCTACGAGCAGTACTTC. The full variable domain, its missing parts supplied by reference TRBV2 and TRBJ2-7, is EPEVTQTPSHQVTQMGQEVILRCVPISNHLYFYWYRQILGQKVEFLVSFYNNEISEKSEIFDDQFSVERPDGSNFTLKIRSTKLEDSAMYFCASSEGGGATYEQYFGPGTRLTVT.

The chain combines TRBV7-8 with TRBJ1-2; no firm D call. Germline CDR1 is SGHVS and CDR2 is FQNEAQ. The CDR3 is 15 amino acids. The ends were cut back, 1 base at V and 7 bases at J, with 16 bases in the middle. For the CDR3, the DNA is TGTGCCAGCAGCTTAGAGAGGCGAAGGGCTGGTGGCTACACCTTC. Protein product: CASSLERRRAGGYTF.

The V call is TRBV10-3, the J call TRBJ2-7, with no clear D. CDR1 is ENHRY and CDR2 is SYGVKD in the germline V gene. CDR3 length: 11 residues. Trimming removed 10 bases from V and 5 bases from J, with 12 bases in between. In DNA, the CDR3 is TGTGCCACCCTCCTCAGTGACGAGCAGTACTTC. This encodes CATLLSDEQYF.

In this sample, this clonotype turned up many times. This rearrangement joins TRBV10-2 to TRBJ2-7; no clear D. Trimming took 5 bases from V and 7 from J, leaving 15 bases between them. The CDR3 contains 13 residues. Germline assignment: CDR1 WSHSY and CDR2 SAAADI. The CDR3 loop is CASSTPDLWEQYF. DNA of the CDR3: TGCGCCAGCAGTACTCCGGACCTCTGGGAGCAGTACTTC.

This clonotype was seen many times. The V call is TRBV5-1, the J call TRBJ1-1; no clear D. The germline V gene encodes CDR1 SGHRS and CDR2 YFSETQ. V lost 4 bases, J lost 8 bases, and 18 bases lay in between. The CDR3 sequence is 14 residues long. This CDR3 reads CASSAGGFSGEAFF. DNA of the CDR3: TGCGCCAGCAGCGCGGGAGGATTTTCGGGGGAAGCTTTCTTT.

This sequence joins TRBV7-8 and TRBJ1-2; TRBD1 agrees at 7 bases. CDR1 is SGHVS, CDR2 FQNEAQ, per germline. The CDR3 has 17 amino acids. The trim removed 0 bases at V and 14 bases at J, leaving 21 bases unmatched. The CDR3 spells CASSLAEGAVDKSSETF. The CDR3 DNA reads TGTGCCAGCAGCTTAGCGGAGGGGGCGGTTGATAAGTCGTCGGAAACCTTC.